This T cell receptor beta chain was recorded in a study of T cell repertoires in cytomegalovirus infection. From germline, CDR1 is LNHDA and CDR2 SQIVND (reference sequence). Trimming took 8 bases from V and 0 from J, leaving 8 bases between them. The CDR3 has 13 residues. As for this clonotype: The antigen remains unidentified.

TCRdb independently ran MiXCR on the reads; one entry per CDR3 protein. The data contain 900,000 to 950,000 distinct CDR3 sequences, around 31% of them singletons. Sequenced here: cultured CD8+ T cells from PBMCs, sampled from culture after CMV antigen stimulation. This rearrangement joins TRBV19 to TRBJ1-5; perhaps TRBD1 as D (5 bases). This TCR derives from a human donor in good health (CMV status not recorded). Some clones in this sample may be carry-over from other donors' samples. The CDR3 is CASATVSNQPQHF. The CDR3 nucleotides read TGTGCCAGTGCGACAGTTAGCAATCAGCCCCAGCATTTT.